The 5 T cell receptor beta chains listed next were all sequenced from one sample in a study of blood T cell repertoires in COVID-19. Here immunoSEQ multiplex PCR was the method, and the copy in TCRdb shows in-frame clones only, minus some. This table holds 150,000 to 200,000 clones, 81% found once. Sequencing was carried out using peripheral blood. The receptor source for this set is a man in his 60s with active or convalescent COVID-19.

The chain is built from TRBV21-1 and TRBJ1-3. TRBV21-1 is marked as a pseudogene. CDR3 size: 18 residues. Here the CDR3 reads CASSKRLGGQSSGNTIYF. The CDR3 bases are TGTGCCAGCAGCAAACGCCTTGGAGGCCAAAGCTCTGGAAACACCATATATTTT.

CDR3 DNA: TGCAGTGCTAGTTCGGGGGGCCGTCGCACAGATACGCAGTATTTT. Translation gives CSASSGGRRTDTQYF. V usage is TRBV20-1 and J usage is TRBJ2-3; tentative D call: TRBD2 (7 bases). Trimming pared 3 bases from V and 1 base from J, leaving 14 bases between. The CDR3 length is 15 residues. From germline, CDR1 is DFQATT and CDR2 SNEGSKA (reference sequence).

The sample holds a few counts of this clone. The chain is built from TRBV21-1 and TRBJ1-4; the table's D gene call, TRBD1, was not cross checked with the DNA. TRBV21-1 is assigned pseudogene status. The CDR3 contains 14 residues. The CDR3: CASLLDRGGEKLFF. The CDR3 nucleotides are TGTGCCAGTCTCTTGGACAGGGGGGGAGAAAAACTGTTTTTT.

The V call is TRBV10-3, the J call TRBJ1-6, with D perhaps matching TRBD1 (5 bases). The CDR3 has 17 amino acids. The V and J ends lost 0 bases and 6 bases respectively, with 15 bases between them. Germline-derived CDR1 and CDR2 are ENHRY and SYGVKD. The CDR3 coding sequence is TGTGCCATCAGTGAGTCGACGGCAGGGCTTCCTAATTCACCCCTCCACTTT. Protein: CAISESTAGLPNSPLHF.

The gene calls are TRBV19 and TRBJ2-3, with a weak D call TRBD1 (6 bases). The germline V gene has CDR1 LNHDA and CDR2 SQIVND (reference sequence). V was pared by 9 bases and J by 6 bases, with 28 bases between. The CDR3 loop spans 17 amino acids. CDR3 nucleotides: TGTGCCAGCATGGAGACAGGAGCCAACACAGAGTGGGATACGCAGTATTTT. Its translation: CASMETGANTEWDTQYF.